Each of the 10 T cell receptor beta chains below was sequenced from the same sample in a study of HIV-infected patients and healthy controls. TCRdb fed the 5' RACE reads into MiXCR, producing one record per CDR3 protein. The sample holds about 64,000 distinct CDR3 sequences, approximately 21% seen once. The sequencing input was CD4+ T cells from blood. Receptors were obtained from a human donor in good health.

CDR3 nucleotide sequence: TGTGCCAGCACCTTAAGAAGGGACAATGAGCAGTTCTTC. Its protein product is CASTLRRDNEQFF. The V call is TRBV5-6, the J call TRBJ2-1, with no clear D. Germline CDR1 reads SGHDT; CDR2 reads YYEEEE. The CDR3 is 13 residues long. V was clipped by 6 bases and J by 5 bases, with 12 bases between them.

This clonotype was counted a few times. The rearrangement joins TRBV13 to TRBJ2-7, with TRBD2 matching over 11 bases. The germline V gene encodes CDR1 PRHDT and CDR2 FYEKMQ (reference sequence). With 5 bases clipped from V and 5 bases from J, the junction kept 17 bases outside the gene matches. The CDR3 has 18 amino acids. CDR3 bases: TGTGCCAGCAGCGGCCCGGGACTAGCGGATCCCAACGGCCACGAGCAGTACTTC. The encoded protein is CASSGPGLADPNGHEQYF.

Many counts were recorded for this clonotype. This chain uses TRBV7-9 with TRBJ2-1; D remains unclear. The V gene's germline CDR1 is SEHNR and CDR2 FQNEAQ (reference sequence). The CDR3 totals 15 residues. The V end was cut by 0 bases, the J end by 2 bases, with 8 bases between. DNA of the CDR3: TGTGCCAGCAGCTTAGCGAATCCGACCTACAATGAGCAGTTCTTC. It is translated as CASSLANPTYNEQFF. The full variable domain, completed using reference TRBV7-9 and TRBJ2-1, is DTGVSQNPRHKITKRGQNVTFRCDPISEHNRLYWYRQTLGQGPEFLTYFQNEAQLEKSRLLSDRFSAERPKGSFSTLEIQRTEQGDSAMYLCASSLANPTYNEQFFGPGTRLTVL.

This clonotype has a count of ten or more. This chain joins TRBV6-2 or TRBV6-3 and TRBJ1-2, with a possible D match to TRBD1 (6 bases). Germline CDR1 is MNHEY and CDR2 is SVGEGT. The CDR3 consists of 15 residues. V was cut by 6 bases and J by 4 bases, with 18 bases left in between. The CDR3 region is CASRDGQPGGYGYTF. The CDR3 region has the DNA TGTGCCAGCAGGGACGGACAGCCCGGCGGCTATGGCTACACCTTC.

There are many counts of this clonotype. The rearrangement joins TRBV12-3 or TRBV12-4 to TRBJ1-5; unclear D gene. The CDR3 spans 15 residues. V lost 5 bases, J lost 5 bases, and 16 bases lay in between. The CDR3 reads CASSLGLADYQPQHF. In nucleotides, the CDR3 is TGTGCCAGCAGTCTAGGTTTGGCAGATTATCAGCCCCAGCATTTT.

This chain uses TRBV12-3 or TRBV12-4 with TRBJ2-1; a possible D gene is TRBD2 (6 bases). V lost 5 bases to trimming and J lost 8 bases, with 13 bases between them. The CDR3 sequence is 13 residues long. This CDR3 is CASSPPGDDEQFF. In DNA form, the CDR3 reads TGTGCCAGCAGTCCTCCGGGGGACGATGAGCAGTTCTTC.

This clonotype showed up many times. This chain connects TRBV20-1 to TRBJ2-7; D is unresolved. Trimming pared 1 base from V and 7 bases from J, leaving 14 bases between. CDR1 is DFQATT, CDR2 SNEGSKA, per germline (reference sequence). The CDR3 contains 13 residues. CDR3 DNA sequence: TGCAGTGCTAGAGGCACAGTAGTGACGGAGCAGTACTTC. This sequence encodes CSARGTVVTEQYF.

This chain uses TRBV11-1 with TRBJ2-1; no definite D call. The CDR3 runs to 13 residues. V shed 0 bases and J shed 6 bases, with 6 bases lying between them. From germline, CDR1 is SGHAT and CDR2 FQDESV (reference sequence). CDR3 amino acids: CASSLAASNEQFF. CDR3 bases: TGTGCCAGCAGCTTAGCTGCTAGCAATGAGCAGTTCTTC.

The chain couples TRBV29-1 to TRBJ1-1, with D possibly TRBD1 on 6 matching bases. V dropped 4 bases and J dropped 0 bases, with 9 bases sitting between them. The CDR3 consists of 13 residues. The V gene's germline CDR1 is SQVTM and CDR2 ANQGSEA. This chain's CDR3 is CSVAGELNTEAFF. CDR3 nucleotides: TGCAGCGTTGCAGGGGAACTGAACACTGAAGCTTTCTTT.

This clonotype was picked up a small number of times. The rearrangement joins TRBV7-2 to TRBJ2-1; D may be TRBD1 or TRBD2 (6 bases each). CDR3 size: 15 residues. The V gene's germline CDR1 is SGHTA and CDR2 FQGNSA. Trimming took off 5 bases at V and 8 bases at J, with 19 bases between the two ends. The CDR3 loop is CASSPTGYWGDEQFF. As DNA, the CDR3 is TGTGCCAGCAGCCCGACAGGCTATTGGGGGGATGAGCAGTTCTTC.